This T cell receptor (beta chain) was sequenced in a study of OX40 agonist ivuxolimab in advanced cancers. Trimming stripped 0 bases from V and 0 bases from J, with 10 bases between. Germline CDR1 reads SGHDT; CDR2 reads YYEEEE. The CDR3 runs to 16 residues. Data came from immunoSEQ multiplex PCR; TCRdb stores just in-frame clones and leaves some out. In the table there are roughly 69,000 clones, roughly 86% of which are singletons. The TCR sequence derives from an adult with an advanced solid tumor such as melanoma, head and neck, liver or kidney cancer. The sequences come from CD4+ or CD8+ T cells sorted from blood, collected in a trial of the OX40 agonist ivuxolimab. This rearrangement joins TRBV5-6 to TRBJ2-1, with D hard to call. The CDR3, as DNA: TGTGCCAGCAGCTTGGGCAGTCTTAGCTCCTACAATGAGCAGTTCTTC. Translating gives CASSLGSLSSYNEQFF.